This TCR beta chain was found in a study of blood T cells in healthy people across ages. Looking at the study overall: The capture of about one barcoded beta molecule per two T cells was achieved by template switching.

Trimming left V 8 bases short and J 6 bases short, with 23 bases between. Germline V lookup: CDR1 SQVTM, CDR2 ANQGSEA. This CDR3 contains 14 residues. Using a J-beta primer mix together with a sample-barcoded 5' primer, a second PCR was run for roughly 7 to 11 cycles. From the 5' RACE reads, TCRdb called clonotypes with MiXCR, one entry per CDR3 protein. The table records about 680,000 distinct CDR3 sequences, about 52% of them present only once. Healthy Caucasian individuals from Russia aged roughly 6 to 100 were enrolled as donors. The TCR sequence derives from a woman in her fifties or sixties in good health. The sequencing input was blood. The genes are TRBV29-1 and TRBJ2-7; D may be TRBD2 (7 bases). CDR3 coding DNA: TGCAGCACGAAACAGGGAGGGGGGGGCCGCGAGCAGTACTTC. Amino acids: CSTKQGGGGREQYF.